This T cell receptor (beta chain) was profiled in a study of metastatic and nonmetastatic thyroid tumors. Study context: Repertoires from malignant and benign thyroid patients were compared across blood and tumor or nodule tissue.

Nobody among the patients had been given any treatment before thyroid surgery. Original handling: Clinicopathological groups differed in CDR3, with these differences serving to build a distant-metastasis classifier for papillary thyroid cancer. Using MiXCR, TCRdb reanalyzed the PCR reads. TCRdb, not the authors, supplied the V and J calls. The sample includes tens of thousands of clones, approximately 15% of them seen just once. This CDR3 spans 12 amino acids. V lost 8 bases and J 2 bases, leaving 13 bases between the germline ends. Germline V gives CDR1 SQVTM, CDR2 ANQGSEA. This clone was recorded many times. Its antigen is unknown. General study points: Benign nodules reportedly had significantly lower TCR beta diversity than malignant thyroid tumors in blood and tumor.

Sequenced input: blood. The receptor's source is a female donor with papillary thyroid cancer or a benign thyroid nodule (not recorded which). Some clones in this sample may be carry-over from other donors' samples. The V gene is TRBV29-1, the J gene TRBJ2-7; D perhaps matches TRBD1 (5 bases). The CDR3 sequence is CSTLDSTYEQYF. CDR3 coding DNA: TGCAGCACACTCGACAGTACCTACGAGCAGTACTTC.